The rows below give T cell receptor beta chains drawn from one sample of a study of post-analysis software for immune sequencing data. Each CDR3 protein is one row after TCRdb ran MiXCR on the PCR reads. The sample yields around 160,000 distinct CDR3 sequences, about 34% seen once. The sample in question was blood, obtained after autologous hematopoietic stem cell transplantation. These receptors came from a girl between 5 and 17 years old with multiple sclerosis. CDR3s leave out the opening cysteine and the closing phenylalanine or tryptophan. The D gene is left open where the match is weak.

d_call j_call v_call cdr3_aa
NA TRBJ2-3 TRBV28 ASRKGKSTDTQY
NA TRBJ2-1 TRBV29-1 SVGGGYNEQF
NA TRBJ1-2 TRBV20-1 SARSSRTYDYT
NA TRBJ2-1 TRBV5-5 ASSLGGETYNEQF
TRBD2 TRBJ2-3 TRBV4-2 ASSQGLAGGISTDTQY
TRBD2 TRBJ2-7 TRBV20-1 SARDPSRTSGSYEQY
NA TRBJ1-2 TRBV20-1 SARDLGTDSYGYT
NA TRBJ2-7 TRBV3-1 ASSPIPGSPYEQY
TRBD2 TRBJ2-1 TRBV12-3/TRBV12-4 ASSLAGLGLAGEDEQF
TRBD2 TRBJ2-3 TRBV5-1 ASSSGLADGDTQY
NA TRBJ1-6 TRBV7-3 ASSAVYNSPLH
TRBD2 TRBJ2-7 TRBV12-3/TRBV12-4 ASSFSRGTSGTTYEQY
TRBD1 TRBJ2-1 TRBV20-1 SARDGQGNNEQF
TRBD2 TRBJ2-2 TRBV4-1 ASSQAGLAGVPNTGELF
NA TRBJ2-7 TRBV28 ASTRAYEQY
NA TRBJ1-5 TRBV20-1 SAHVGGNQPQH
TRBD1 TRBJ2-7 TRBV29-1 SVEDRETYEQY
NA TRBJ2-5 TRBV10-3 AISEAGTAAPKTQY
TRBD1 TRBJ1-2 TRBV18 ASSPSGTGKGGYT
TRBD1 TRBJ2-5 TRBV28 ASSQGTGKGIQETQY
NA TRBJ1-2 TRBV30 AWNAPGGSERYT
NA TRBJ1-6 TRBV30 AWMRGYGPPLH
NA NA TRBV5-1 ASSFGTDEADEQY
NA TRBJ2-1 TRBV20-1 SASRLRGSSYNEQF
NA TRBJ2-7 TRBV6-1 ASSEGNSYEQY
TRBD2 TRBJ2-7 TRBV7-9 ASSPLAGAYEQY
TRBD1 TRBJ2-2 TRBV11-1 ASSQQAGTGEVFANTGELF
TRBD1 TRBJ2-5 TRBV7-7 ASSADRGGETQY
NA TRBJ2-1 TRBV15 ATSPRYEAAEF
TRBD1 TRBJ1-2 TRBV28 ASRRTGRGDYGYT
NA TRBJ1-1 TRBV7-2 ASSSRVTVNTEAF
TRBD2 TRBJ2-3 TRBV7-7 ASSVGTRGSADTQY
NA TRBJ2-1 TRBV20-1 SAARKDNEQF
NA TRBJ1-2 TRBV14 ASSHRAAVYGYT
TRBD2 TRBJ2-3 TRBV11-3 ASSPIAGGFTDTQY
NA TRBJ1-1 TRBV12-3/TRBV12-4 ASSLDSPISGTEAF
NA TRBJ2-3 TRBV18 ASSPTGPRTDTQY
NA TRBJ1-1 TRBV6-4 ASSDSNRPTEAF
NA TRBJ2-1 TRBV27 ASSPGGWEQF